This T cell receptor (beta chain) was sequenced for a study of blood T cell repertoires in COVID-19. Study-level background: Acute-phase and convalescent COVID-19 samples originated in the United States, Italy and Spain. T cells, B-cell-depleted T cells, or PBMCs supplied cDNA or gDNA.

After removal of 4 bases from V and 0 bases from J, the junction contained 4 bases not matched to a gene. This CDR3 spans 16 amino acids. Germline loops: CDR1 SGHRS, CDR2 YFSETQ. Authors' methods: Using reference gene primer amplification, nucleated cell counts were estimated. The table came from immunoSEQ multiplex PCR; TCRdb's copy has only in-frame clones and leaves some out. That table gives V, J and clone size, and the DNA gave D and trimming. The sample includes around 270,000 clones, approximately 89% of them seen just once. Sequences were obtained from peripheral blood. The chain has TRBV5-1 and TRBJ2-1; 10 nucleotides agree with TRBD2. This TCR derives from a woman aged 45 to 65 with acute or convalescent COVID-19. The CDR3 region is CASSLIAGGSYNEQFF. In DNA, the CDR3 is TGCGCCAGCAGCCTAATAGCGGGAGGCTCCTACAATGAGCAGTTCTTC.